Listed below are T cell receptor beta chains from one sample, sequenced in a study of CD8 T cells in ankylosing spondylitis. TCRdb processed the 5' RACE reads anew with MiXCR; each CDR3 protein has one entry. Of more than 500,000 distinct CDR3 sequences listed, 5.3% were seen once; the top ten hold approximately 3.5%. Sequenced input: blood, either unsorted or a sorted T cell fraction (not recorded which). These receptors all stem from a male donor with ankylosing spondylitis. Each CDR3 is given with its conserved first and last residue. A D gene is named only where the DNA matches it firmly. Some rows mark clone size as missing; the rest say once, few, many or name a class of expanded clone.

many	TRBD2	TRBV5-1	TRBJ2-3	TGCGCCAGCAGCGACGGACTAGCGGGTTCTTCAGATACGCAGTATTTT	CASSDGLAGSSDTQYF
-	-	TRBV29-1	TRBJ2-2	TGCAGCGTTCGAAGGGACTCCGGGGAGCTGTTTTTT	CSVRRDSGELFF
many	-	TRBV5-1	TRBJ2-5	TGTGCCAGCAGCTTAGCCGGGTCCCAAGAGACCCAGTACTTC	CASSLAGSQETQYF
many	TRBD2	TRBV2	TRBJ2-2	TGTGCCAGCATGCGGGGGGCCGGGGAGCTGTTTTTT	CASMRGAGELFF
many	-	TRBV12-3/TRBV12-4	TRBJ1-5	TGTGCCAGCAGTTTTCCGGGGGGGGCGGGTCAGCCCCAGCATTTT	CASSFPGGAGQPQHF
-	-	TRBV7-9	TRBJ1-2	TGTGCCAGCAGCTTTACAAGGACCGCGGGTGGGACCTTC	CASSFTRTAGGTF
many	-	TRBV7-2	TRBJ1-5	TGTGCCAGCAGCTTCGGAAGGAGCAATCAGCCCCAGCATTTT	CASSFGRSNQPQHF
once	TRBD2	TRBV4-2	TRBJ2-5	TGTGCCAGCAGCCAAACCTCTTCCAGCGGGGGGGAGACCCAGTACTTC	CASSQTSSSGGETQYF
many	TRBD2	TRBV20-1	TRBJ2-1	TGCAGTGCTAGAGTGGGAGCGGGGGCTAACTACAATGAGCAGTTCTTC	CSARVGAGANYNEQFF
many	TRBD2	TRBV6-1	TRBJ2-7	TGTGCCAGCATCAAAGGGACTAGCGGAATCTACGAGCAGTACTTC	CASIKGTSGIYEQYF
-	TRBD2	TRBV6-2/TRBV6-3	TRBJ2-2	TGTGCCAGCAGTTACAGCCCGGGACTACCGAACACCGGGGAGCTGTTTTTT	CASSYSPGLPNTGELFF
few	-	TRBV6-2/TRBV6-3	TRBJ1-5	TGTGCCAGCAGTTACTCGCAGGTTAATCAGCCCCAGCATTTT	CASSYSQVNQPQHF
many	TRBD2	TRBV7-2	TRBJ2-7	TGTGCCAGCAGCGGACTAGCGTACGAGCAGTACTTC	CASSGLAYEQYF
-	TRBD1	TRBV9	TRBJ2-3	TGTGCCAGCAGTCGACAGGGGGCAACAGCTACGCAGTATTTT	CASSRQGATATQYF
many	TRBD1	TRBV7-2	TRBJ2-5	TGTGCCAGCAGCTTTTACAGGGGACCACAAGAGACCCAGTACTTC	CASSFYRGPQETQYF
many	-	TRBV7-9	TRBJ1-2	TGTGCCAGCAGCCCCATAGGGGGGGCCGGCGACTATGGCTACACCTTC	CASSPIGGAGDYGYTF
many	-	TRBV12-3/TRBV12-4	TRBJ2-7	TGTGCCAGCAGTTTAGGGGACGGCCGGTACGAGCAGTACTTC	CASSLGDGRYEQYF
-	-	TRBV7-2	TRBJ2-2	TGTGCCAGCACCATTCGAGCAGGGGAGCTGTTTTTT	CASTIRAGELFF
-	-	TRBV7-2	TRBJ1-5	TGTGCCAGCAGCCTCTCGGTTGAACAGCCCCAGCATTTT	CASSLSVEQPQHF
few	-	TRBV20-1	TRBJ2-5	TGCAGTGCTAGAGATAGTAGTTTGGAGACCCAGTACTTC	CSARDSSLETQYF